The 22 T cell receptor beta chains given below trace back to one sample, sequenced in a study of blood T cells in healthy people across ages. The second PCR ran about 6 to 11 cycles with a sample-barcoded 5' primer and J-beta primers. TCRdb reanalysed the 5' RACE reads using MiXCR and keeps one entry per CDR3 protein. Among fewer than 1,000,000 distinct CDR3 sequences listed, around two fifths were seen once. The sequencing input was blood. Source of these receptors: a man aged 60 to 69 in good health.

This clonotype was found a few times. The genes are TRBV20-1 and TRBJ2-3; 8 bases map to TRBD1. The CDR3 runs 14 residues. The J segment lost 10 bases and the V segment lost 3 bases, leaving 12 bases of the junction unmatched. CDR1 is DFQATT, CDR2 SNEGSKA, per germline (reference sequence). The CDR3, as DNA: TGCAGTGCTAGTGACAGGGGTCGTTTGGTGTCGCAGTATTTT. Translating gives CSASDRGRLVSQYF.

The chain combines TRBV7-9 with TRBJ2-1; perhaps TRBD2 as D (6 bases). There are 16 residues in the CDR3. Germline CDR1 SEHNR, CDR2 FQNEAQ (reference sequence). Trimming shortened V by 0 bases and J by 6 bases, and 15 bases separated the two germline ends. The CDR3 reads CASSLARGGGPNEQFF. CDR3 sequence (DNA): TGTGCCAGCAGCTTAGCAAGGGGAGGTGGGCCCAATGAGCAGTTCTTC. The variable domain in full, completed from reference TRBV7-9 and TRBJ2-1, reads DTGVSQNPRHKITKRGQNVTFRCDPISEHNRLYWYRQTLGQGPEFLTYFQNEAQLEKSRLLSDRFSAERPKGSFSTLEIQRTEQGDSAMYLCASSLARGGGPNEQFFGPGTRLTVL.

The CDR3 region has the DNA TGTGCCAGCAGCCAAGTAAGAAGCGGGAGCCTGGGTGAGCAGTTCTTC. This translates into CASSQVRSGSLGEQFF. The rearrangement links TRBV3-1 to TRBJ2-1; 8 bases agree with TRBD2. The germline V gene encodes CDR1 LGHDT and CDR2 YNNKEL (reference sequence). J was trimmed by 9 bases and V by 1 base; bases with no gene match: 11. This CDR3 is built from 16 residues.

V gene TRBV30 combines with J gene TRBJ1-4; 7 bases match TRBD1. V trimming: 8 bases; J trimming: 5 bases; junction bases outside the gene matches: 11. Germline loops: CDR1 GTSNPN, CDR2 SVGIG (reference sequence). This CDR3 contains 14 residues. CDR3 DNA sequence: TGTGCCAGCCGAAGGGACAGCCGAAATGAAAAACTGTTTTTT. It specifies CASRRDSRNEKLFF.

The rearrangement joins TRBV30 to TRBJ1-2, with D unclear. Germline loops: CDR1 GTSNPN, CDR2 SVGIG (reference sequence). This CDR3 is 13 amino acids long. Trimming pared 0 bases from V and 5 bases from J, leaving 10 bases between. CDR3 residues: CAWSVRRAYGYTF. DNA of the CDR3: TGTGCCTGGAGTGTACGGCGGGCGTATGGCTACACCTTC.

This chain links TRBV14 with TRBJ2-1; 9 bases align to TRBD2. J lost 4 bases, V lost 6 bases, and 7 bases had no gene match. Germline loops: CDR1 SGHDN, CDR2 FVKESK. The CDR3 runs 15 residues. CDR3 amino acids: CASSPGTSPYNEQFF. CDR3 in DNA: TGTGCCAGCAGTCCCGGGACTAGCCCTTACAATGAGCAGTTCTTC.

This clonotype has just a few counts. The rearrangement uses TRBV10-3 and TRBJ1-5; D may be TRBD1 (6 bases). The CDR3 loop spans 15 amino acids. Germline-derived CDR1 and CDR2 are ENHRY and SYGVKD. The germline V and J ends were trimmed by 2 bases and 5 bases, with 13 bases remaining between them. This CDR3 reads CAISEGRGEDQPQHF. In DNA, the CDR3 is TGTGCCATCAGTGAGGGCAGGGGAGAAGATCAGCCCCAGCATTTT.

The genes are TRBV7-3 and TRBJ2-1; D gene uncertain. V lost 3 bases and J lost 0, with 3 bases in between. CDR1 is SGHTA, CDR2 FQGTGA, per germline. This CDR3 has 13 amino acids. CDR3 loop: CASSLNSYNEQFF. For the CDR3, the DNA is TGTGCCAGCAGCTTGAACTCCTACAATGAGCAGTTCTTC.

V is TRBV11-2 and J is TRBJ2-1, with 12 positions matching TRBD1. Germline V gene data show CDR1 as SGHAT and CDR2 as FQNNGV. V shed 7 bases and J 8 bases; nucleotides not matched to a gene: 9. This CDR3 comprises 15 residues. This CDR3 reads CASTQRGTGGHEQFF. The CDR3 DNA is TGTGCCAGCACCCAGCGCGGGACAGGGGGCCATGAGCAGTTCTTC.

V and J are TRBV5-6 and TRBJ1-2; tentatively, D is TRBD1 (5 bases). This CDR3 spans 13 amino acids. Germline CDR1 SGHDT, CDR2 YYEEEE. The ends were cut back, 5 bases at V and 6 bases at J, with 14 bases in the middle. The CDR3 region is CASRVGRDHGYTF. The CDR3 region has the DNA TGTGCCAGCAGGGTCGGGCGGGACCATGGCTACACCTTC. Drawing the rest from reference TRBV5-6 and TRBJ1-2, the complete variable domain is DAGVTQSPTHLIKTRGQQVTLRCSPKSGHDTVSWYQQALGQGPQFIFQYYEEEERQRGNFPDRFSGHQFPNYSSELNVNALLLGDSALYLCASRVGRDHGYTFGSGTRLTVV.

For this clonotype: This may come from a read error, since a much larger clone is one base off. This CDR3 reads CASSGGQGARNGELFF. Here the CDR3 DNA reads TGTGCCAGCAGTGGGGGACAGGGGGCGCGCAACGGGGAGCTGTTTTTT. The chain joins TRBV6-1 to TRBJ2-2, with 12 positions matching TRBD1. The CDR3 has 16 amino acids. CDR1 and CDR2 (germline): MNHNS, SASEGT. The J segment lost 7 bases and the V segment lost 4 bases, leaving 7 bases of the junction unmatched.

This clonotype was recorded many times. The chain recombines TRBV15 with TRBJ2-7; TRBD1 aligns across 7 bases. CDR3 length: 16 amino acids. Germline-derived CDR1 and CDR2 are LNHNV and YYDKDF (reference sequence). Trimming removed 1 base from V and 3 bases from J; junction bases left unmatched: 9. CDR3 in amino acids: CATSRANRQGGYEQYF. The CDR3 region has the DNA TGTGCCACCAGCAGAGCCAACCGACAGGGCGGCTACGAGCAGTACTTC.

The chain combines TRBV14 with TRBJ1-1; D might be TRBD1 (6 bases). Germline CDR1 is SGHDN and CDR2 is FVKESK. V dropped 4 bases and J dropped 9 bases, with 15 bases sitting between them. The CDR3 is 13 residues long. The DNA of the CDR3 is TGTGCCAGCAGCCCCGGACAGCCCGGGAAAGCTTTCTTT. Translating it yields CASSPGQPGKAFF.

V gene TRBV4-1 combines with J gene TRBJ2-7, with D perhaps matching TRBD2 (7 bases). Trimming removed 5 bases at V and 2 bases at J, with 16 bases between. CDR1 and CDR2 from the germline V gene are MGHRA and YSYEKL. The CDR3 has 15 amino acids. The CDR3: CASSSRGGTPYEQYF. The DNA for the CDR3 is TGCGCCAGCAGCAGTCGGGGAGGGACACCCTACGAGCAGTACTTC.

The chain recombines TRBV9 with TRBJ2-5, with TRBD2 identical over 7 bases. Germline lookup yields CDR1 SGDLS and CDR2 YYNGEE. Trimming took 0 bases from V and 2 from J; bases not matched to a gene: 4. This CDR3 spans 15 amino acids. The CDR3: CASSVVGLPQETQYF. The CDR3 nucleotides read TGTGCCAGCAGCGTAGTGGGACTACCACAAGAGACCCAGTACTTC.

The chain links TRBV27 to TRBJ2-3; no clear D. This CDR3 comprises 13 residues. Trimming removed 5 bases at V and 1 base at J, with 7 bases between. Germline CDR1 is MNHEY and CDR2 is SMNVEV (reference sequence). For the CDR3, the DNA is TGTGCCAGCAGTGTTATTGGCACAGATACGCAGTATTTT. This encodes CASSVIGTDTQYF.

This chain links TRBV5-6 with TRBJ2-7; D call uncertain. This CDR3 region has 15 residues. In germline, CDR1 is SGHDT, CDR2 YYEEEE. V gave up 0 bases and J gave up 4 bases, with 14 bases separating them. The CDR3 DNA reads TGTGCCAGCAGCTTGGCCGGAAAGGGCATATACGAGCAGTACTTC. Amino acids: CASSLAGKGIYEQYF.

This clonotype was observed at least ten times. This chain links TRBV7-9 with TRBJ2-3, with 12 positions matching TRBD1. V was clipped by 5 bases and J by 0 bases; unmatched bases: 3. This CDR3 region has 16 residues. The V gene's germline CDR1 is SEHNR and CDR2 FQNEAQ (reference sequence). CDR3 residues: CASSGTGGFSTDTQYF. Written as DNA, the CDR3 is TGTGCCAGCAGCGGGACAGGGGGCTTTAGCACAGATACGCAGTATTTT. The full variable domain, rest sourced from reference TRBV7-9 and TRBJ2-3, is DTGVSQNPRHKITKRGQNVTFRCDPISEHNRLYWYRQTLGQGPEFLTYFQNEAQLEKSRLLSDRFSAERPKGSFSTLEIQRTEQGDSAMYLCASSGTGGFSTDTQYFGPGTRLTVL.

The genes are TRBV4-1 and TRBJ1-2; D is perhaps TRBD1 (6 bases). There are 16 residues in the CDR3. V was shortened by 0 bases and J by 4 bases, with 15 bases between the two germline ends. The germline CDR1 and CDR2 sequences are MGHRA and YSYEKL. This CDR3 reads CASSQDVSGESYGYTF. The CDR3 DNA follows: TGCGCCAGCAGCCAAGACGTTTCAGGGGAGAGCTATGGCTACACCTTC.

J is TRBJ1-2 and V is TRBV9; maybe TRBD1 (5 bases). The CDR3 contains 15 residues. From germline, CDR1 is SGDLS and CDR2 YYNGEE. Trimming stripped 4 bases from V and 6 bases from J, with 19 bases between. The CDR3 is CASSPRGREEDGYTF. DNA of the CDR3: TGTGCCAGCAGCCCCCGGGGGAGGGAGGAGGATGGCTACACCTTC.

This clonotype was counted between two and nine times. CDR3 in amino acids: CASSDSDKLKETQYF. CDR3 DNA: TGTGCCAGCAGTGACTCGGACAAACTGAAAGAGACCCAGTACTTC. The J gene is TRBJ2-5, the V gene TRBV27; TRBD1 is a possible D gene (5 bases). Germline V gene lookup returns CDR1 MNHEY and CDR2 SMNVEV (reference sequence). V lost 5 bases and J 3 bases, leaving 16 bases between the germline ends. This CDR3 is 15 amino acids long.

V and J are TRBV5-5 and TRBJ2-5; either TRBD1 or TRBD2 may fit D (5 bases each). Between the trimmed V and J ends, which lost 5 bases and 5 bases, there was a span of 16 bases. The CDR3 runs to 14 residues. Per germline, CDR1 SGHKS and CDR2 YYEKEE (reference sequence). CDR3 in amino acids: CASRSLGARETQYF. The CDR3 DNA reads TGTGCCAGCAGGTCGCTCGGGGCTCGGGAGACCCAGTACTTC.